This T cell receptor beta chain stems from a study of post-analysis software for immune sequencing data. Study summary: Relapsing-remitting, secondary progressive and progressive-relapsing courses of multiple sclerosis were included.

cDNA libraries of TCR beta carried unique molecular identifiers. Between roughly 0.9 and 11 million T cells gave rise to some 450,000 cDNA molecules. A single record per CDR3 protein comes from TCRdb applying MiXCR to the PCR reads. The sample consists of some 240,000 distinct CDR3 sequences, approximately 34% of them appearing once. Study-wide findings and caveats: Pronounced co-clustering by F measure was evident among identically batched samples.

Points on this clonotype: Its antigen is still unknown.

Sequenced input: blood. The TCR was taken from a girl aged 10 to 17 with multiple sclerosis.

Here the CDR3 DNA reads TGTGCCAGCAGCTTAAGACTAGCGGGAGCCGACGGCACCAAAAACATTCAGTACTTC. This translates into CASSLRLAGADGTKNIQYF. V is TRBV7-6 and J is TRBJ2-4; 12 positions agree with TRBD2. The CDR3 extends over 19 amino acids. The germline CDR1 and CDR2 sequences are SGHVS and FNYEAQ. The V and J ends lost 2 bases and 2 bases, in that order; junction bases with no gene match: 10.